The 21 T cell receptor beta chains given below trace back to one sample, sequenced in a study of T cell repertoires in ileal Crohn's disease. The repertoire was sequenced with immunoSEQ multiplex PCR; TCRdb's copy has only in-frame clones and lacks some. Of some 6,000 clones in the sample, about four fifths were seen once. Material: ileal tissue. All receptors derive from an adult with Crohn's disease.

V gene TRBV29-1 combines with J gene TRBJ2-2; the match to TRBD2 covers 10 bases. Germline assignment: CDR1 SQVTM and CDR2 ANQGSEA. The V and J ends lost 8 bases and 4 bases, in that order; junction bases with no gene match: 13. The CDR3 has 16 residues. The CDR3, as DNA: TGCAGCACAACCGGGGCTAGCGGGGGAAGCACCGGGGAGCTGTTTTTT. It is translated as CSTTGASGGSTGELFF.

The sample holds one count of this clone. The genes are TRBV7-9 and TRBJ2-1; TRBD2 agrees at 8 bases. This CDR3 contains 14 residues. V was clipped by 6 bases and J by 5 bases; unmatched bases: 6. Per the germline V gene, CDR1 is SEHNR and CDR2 is FQNEAQ (reference sequence). For the CDR3, the DNA is TGTGCCAGCAGGGAGACTAGCGTAGACAATGAGCAGTTCTTC. This sequence encodes CASRETSVDNEQFF.

This chain uses TRBV28 with TRBJ2-7; TRBD2 is a possible D gene (7 bases). The CDR3 length is 12 residues. Germline-derived CDR1 and CDR2 are MDHEN and SYDVKM. V lost 10 bases and J 2 bases, leaving 12 bases between the germline ends. The CDR3, as DNA: TGTGCCACGCGGGGGCAGCCCTACGAGCAGTACTTC. Encoded protein: CATRGQPYEQYF.

CDR3 nucleotide sequence: TGTGCCAGCAGCCTCGGGCTACATCGGGGCAATGAGCAGTTCTTC. It encodes CASSLGLHRGNEQFF. This sequence joins TRBV7-2 and TRBJ2-1; possible D gene TRBD2, 5 bases. The germline V gene encodes CDR1 SGHTA and CDR2 FQGNSA. The CDR3 totals 15 residues. V shed 5 bases and J shed 6 bases, with 17 bases lying between them.

This clone occurred once. This chain joins TRBV2 and TRBJ2-3, with TRBD1 matching over 9 bases. Trimming cost V 9 bases and J 6 bases; bases outside gene matches: 10. From germline, CDR1 is SNHLY and CDR2 FYNNEI. This CDR3 spans 14 amino acids. The CDR3 sequence: CARGRQGERDTQYF. The CDR3 DNA is TGTGCCAGGGGAAGACAGGGGGAACGGGATACGCAGTATTTT.

This clone turned up a few times. The J gene is TRBJ2-1, the V gene TRBV9; 7 nucleotides agree with TRBD1. This CDR3 is built from 14 residues. The J segment lost 9 bases and the V segment lost 3 bases, leaving 9 bases of the junction unmatched. Germline values: CDR1 SGDLS, CDR2 YYNGEE. CDR3 region: CASSADRLLGEQFF. CDR3 DNA sequence: TGTGCCAGCAGCGCGGACAGGTTATTGGGTGAGCAGTTCTTC. The variable domain in full, with the rest retrieved from reference TRBV9 and TRBJ2-1, is DSGVTQTPKHLITATGQRVTLRCSPRSGDLSVYWYQQSLDQGLQFLIQYYNGEERAKGNILERFSAQQFPDLHSELNLSSLELGDSALYFCASSADRLLGEQFFGPGTRLTVL.

The chain uses TRBV28 and TRBJ2-5, with 7 bases matching TRBD1. Germline CDR1 is MDHEN and CDR2 is SYDVKM. V lost 2 bases and J lost 0; bases outside the gene matches: 6. The length of the CDR3 is 16 residues. CDR3 in DNA: TGTGCCAGCAGTTTAAAAGGGGGCGGGTACCAAGAGACCCAGTACTTC. Protein: CASSLKGGGYQETQYF.

In this sample, this clone turned up a few times. The rearrangement uses TRBV5-1 and TRBJ2-3, with D uncertain. V was pared by 2 bases and J by 2 bases, with 12 bases between. The CDR3 has 15 residues. Germline CDR1 is SGHRS and CDR2 is YFSETQ. The CDR3 region is CASSFAVSHTDTQYF. The CDR3 DNA is TGCGCCAGCAGCTTCGCAGTATCCCACACAGATACGCAGTATTTT. Full variable domain (outside the CDR3, taken from reference TRBV5-1 and TRBJ2-3): KAGVTQTPRYLIKTRGQQVTLSCSPISGHRSVSWYQQTPGQGLQFLFEYFSETQRNKGNFPGRFSGRQFSNSRSEMNVSTLELGDSALYLCASSFAVSHTDTQYFGPGTRLTVL.

The V and J genes are TRBV19 and TRBJ2-1; D perhaps matches TRBD2 (5 bases). Deletions cut 4 bases from V and 8 bases from J, with 12 bases between. Germline V CDR1 and CDR2: LNHDA, SQIVND (reference sequence). This CDR3 has 13 amino acids. In DNA, the CDR3 is TGTGCCAGTAGTAGAATGGCGGGCTATGAGCAGTTCTTC. It translates to CASSRMAGYEQFF. Together with reference TRBV19 and TRBJ2-1, the CDR3 gives the full variable domain: DGGITQSPKYLFRKEGQNVTLSCEQNLNHDAMYWYRQDPGQGLRLIYYSQIVNDFQKGDIAEGYSVSREKKESFPLTVTSAQKNPTAFYLCASSRMAGYEQFFGPGTRLTVL.

This chain uses TRBV7-2 with TRBJ2-2; 7 bases agree with TRBD1. Germline V gene lookup returns CDR1 SGHTA and CDR2 FQGNSA. Trimming took 7 bases from V and 0 from J; bases not matched to a gene: 11. The CDR3 extends over 17 amino acids. Here the CDR3 reads CASTLRGDRTNTGELFF. In DNA form, the CDR3 reads TGTGCCAGCACCCTAAGAGGGGACAGAACGAACACCGGGGAGCTGTTTTTT.

V gene TRBV9 combines with J gene TRBJ2-7, with D maybe TRBD2 (5 bases). Per the germline V gene, CDR1 is SGDLS and CDR2 is YYNGEE. The CDR3 has 15 amino acids. Trimming cost V 0 bases and J 2 bases, with 12 bases left between them. The CDR3 reads CASSVGVGAPYEQYF. The CDR3 DNA follows: TGTGCCAGCAGCGTAGGGGTGGGAGCCCCCTACGAGCAGTACTTC.

The chain combines TRBV7-9 with TRBJ1-3; D gene unclear. This CDR3 is built from 16 residues. V was shortened by 1 base and J by 0 bases, with 10 bases between the two germline ends. Germline V gives CDR1 SEHNR, CDR2 FQNEAQ (reference sequence). The CDR3 DNA is TGTGCCAGCAGCTTAGTGAGCGGTGACTCTGGAAACACCATATATTTT. Its translation is CASSLVSGDSGNTIYF. Combining the CDR3 with reference TRBV7-9 and TRBJ1-3 gives the whole variable domain DTGVSQNPRHKITKRGQNVTFRCDPISEHNRLYWYRQTLGQGPEFLTYFQNEAQLEKSRLLSDRFSAERPKGSFSTLEIQRTEQGDSAMYLCASSLVSGDSGNTIYFGEGSWLTVV.

This clone has just one count. CDR3 sequence (DNA): TGCGCCAGCAGCCAAGAGTCGGGTGAGACCCAGTACTTC. Amino acids: CASSQESGETQYF. This chain links TRBV4-1 with TRBJ2-5; D not resolved. Looked up from germline, CDR1 is MGHRA and CDR2 is YSYEKL. CDR3 length: 13 residues. Between the trimmed V and J ends, which lost 0 bases and 5 bases, there was a span of 7 bases.

V gene TRBV9 combines with J gene TRBJ1-1; D uncertain. There are 13 residues in the CDR3. Germline lookup yields CDR1 SGDLS and CDR2 YYNGEE. Trimming shortened V by 2 bases and J by 1 base, and 6 bases separated the two germline ends. DNA of the CDR3: TGTGCCAGCAGCGTTGTCCGGAACACTGAAGCTTTCTTT. Translating gives CASSVVRNTEAFF.

The CDR3 spells CASKKMGQDNQPQHF. The CDR3 nucleotides are TGTGCCAGCAAAAAAATGGGACAGGACAATCAGCCCCAGCATTTT. The chain joins TRBV6-6 to TRBJ1-5, with 8 bases fitting TRBD1. V lost 7 bases to trimming and J lost 3 bases; unmatched junction nucleotides: 8. The CDR3 has 15 residues. Germline CDR1 reads MNHNY; CDR2 reads SVGAGI (reference sequence).

V and J are TRBV19 and TRBJ1-4; no reliable D call. Trimming shortened V by 3 bases and J by 5 bases, and 13 bases separated the two germline ends. Germline V gene data show CDR1 as LNHDA and CDR2 as SQIVND (reference sequence). This CDR3 has 15 residues. CDR3 sequence reads: CASSIVSGGNEKLFF. CDR3 nucleotides: TGTGCCAGTAGTATTGTGTCGGGAGGAAATGAAAAACTGTTTTTT.

In this sample, this clone turned up a few times. The chain couples TRBV28 to TRBJ1-1, with 7 bases matching TRBD1. Germline-derived CDR1 and CDR2 are MDHEN and SYDVKM. The J segment lost 11 bases and the V segment lost 7 bases, leaving 13 bases of the junction unmatched. There are 13 residues in the CDR3. The CDR3 reads CASTSGGRRRAFF. CDR3 bases: TGTGCCAGCACCTCAGGGGGTCGGCGCCGTGCTTTCTTT.

The J gene is TRBJ2-1, the V gene TRBV5-3; possibly TRBD2 for D (7 bases). TRBV5-3 counts as an open reading frame of uncertain function. Trimming removed 10 bases from V and 5 bases from J, with 16 bases in between. The CDR3 contains 13 residues. CDR3 in amino acids: CARRGGPHNEQFF. CDR3 in DNA: TGTGCCCGGAGGGGGGGGCCCCACAATGAGCAGTTCTTC.

The chain uses TRBV7-2 and TRBJ1-3; 7 nucleotides agree with TRBD1. Germline V gene lookup returns CDR1 SGHTA and CDR2 FQGNSA. The CDR3 loop spans 15 amino acids. V lost 4 bases and J lost 0; bases outside the gene matches: 3. CDR3 DNA: TGTGCCAGCAGCTACAGGGGCCTCTCTGGAAACACCATATATTTT. It yields the protein CASSYRGLSGNTIYF. The variable domain in full, with the rest retrieved from reference TRBV7-2 and TRBJ1-3, is GAGVSQSPSNKVTEKGKDVELRCDPISGHTALYWYRQSLGQGLEFLIYFQGNSAPDKSGLPSDRFSAERTGGSVSTLTIQRTQQEDSAVYLCASSYRGLSGNTIYFGEGSWLTVV.

Written as DNA, the CDR3 is TGTGCCAGCAGTGACTCGACTAGCGGGGGGGGCACAGATACGCAGTATTTT. Protein: CASSDSTSGGGTDTQYF. This sequence joins TRBV6-4 and TRBJ2-3; 14 nucleotides agree with TRBD2. This CDR3 comprises 17 residues. V dropped 0 bases and J dropped 1; count of bases not matched to a gene: 0. The germline V gene has CDR1 MRHNA and CDR2 SNTAGT.

A word on this clone: Sequence at one end of the junction differs from germline and may be a read error. V usage is TRBV10-3 and J usage is TRBJ2-3; 8 bases are shared with TRBD2. Looked up from germline, CDR1 is ENHRY and CDR2 is SYGVKD. This CDR3 is 15 amino acids long. CDR3 amino acids: CAAKGERESTDMQYF. The CDR3 DNA is TGTGCCGCCAAAGGTGAGCGGGAGAGCACAGATATGCAGTATTTT.